A single TCR beta chain is shown here with its context. Its antigen is undetermined. The sample originates from a study of shared clonotypes between healthy human individuals. Study in general: Per donor, CD8 memory used one plate, CD8 naive used two, CD4 memory used three and CD4 naive used three. General study results and limits: Few donors restricted represented genetic and exposure-history diversity.

The CDR3 covers 15 residues. Germline loops: CDR1 SGHKS, CDR2 YYEKEE (reference sequence). Trimming stripped 5 bases from V and 0 bases from J, with 11 bases between. Sequenced by immunoSEQ multiplex PCR; TCRdb stores in-frame clones only, minus some. The table has hundreds of thousands of clones, 97% seen once. The sample taken for sequencing was naive CD4+ T cells sorted from blood. Subset indicated: CD45RA+ positively selected. The sequence derives from a woman between 25 and 40 years old in good health. The V gene is TRBV5-5, the J gene TRBJ2-2; no clear D. The CDR3 nucleotides are TGTGCCAGCAGATGGTTAGGAGCGAACACCGGGGAGCTGTTTTTT. The encoded protein is CASRWLGANTGELFF.